This TCR beta chain was profiled in a study of T cell responses to AZD1222 COVID-19 vaccine. Overall study findings and caveats: Breadth and depth of Spike-specific TCRs rose after two AZD1222 doses. All repertoire sampling was performed exclusively after the peak T cell response.

Concerning this clone: Its antigen is as yet unknown.

Produced via immunoSEQ multiplex PCR; TCRdb's table is partial and in-frame only. The data contain about 27,000 clones, around 92% of them seen just once; the ten biggest clones take up roughly 8.8%. CDR3 length: 14 amino acids. V lost 5 bases, J lost 0 bases, and 2 bases stayed unmatched. CDR1 and CDR2 (germline): SGHNT, YENEEA. Sequenced here: peripheral blood, sampled 28 days after the second AZD1222 dose. The chain is built from TRBV11-3 and TRBJ2-3, with 7 bases matching TRBD1. This receptor was obtained from an adult who received the AZD1222 COVID-19 vaccine. CDR3 bases: TGTGCCAGCAGCGAGGACAGGAGCACAGATACGCAGTATTTT. Translated: CASSEDRSTDTQYF.